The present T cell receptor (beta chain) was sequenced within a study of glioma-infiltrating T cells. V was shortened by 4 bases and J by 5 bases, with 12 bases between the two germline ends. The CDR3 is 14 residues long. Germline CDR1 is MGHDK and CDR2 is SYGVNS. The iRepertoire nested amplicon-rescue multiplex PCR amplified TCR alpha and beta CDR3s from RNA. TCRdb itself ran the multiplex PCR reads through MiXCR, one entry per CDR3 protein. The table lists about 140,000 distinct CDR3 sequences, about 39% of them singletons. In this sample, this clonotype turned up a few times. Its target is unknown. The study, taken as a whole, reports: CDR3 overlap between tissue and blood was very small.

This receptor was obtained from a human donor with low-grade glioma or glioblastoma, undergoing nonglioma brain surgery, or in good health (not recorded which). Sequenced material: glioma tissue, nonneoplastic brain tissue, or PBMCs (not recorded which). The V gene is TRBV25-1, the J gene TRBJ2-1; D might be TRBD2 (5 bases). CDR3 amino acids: CASSGRTLNNEQFF. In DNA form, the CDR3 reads TGTGCCAGCAGTGGGAGGACTCTAAACAATGAGCAGTTCTTC.